This T cell receptor (beta chain) was found in a study of blood T cell repertoires in COVID-19. Study-level information: Collection of acute and convalescent COVID-19 samples took place in the United States, Italy and Spain. The analysed material was cDNA or gDNA that came from T cells, B-cell-depleted T cells, or PBMCs.

Original processing methods: Reference gene primers were amplified, and this amplification served to estimate nucleated cell counts. Libraries were prepared by immunoSEQ multiplex PCR; TCRdb keeps only in-frame clonotypes and omits some of them. V and J calls and clone size are given by that table; D and trimming were obtained from the DNA. The table shows fewer than 200,000 clones, with about three quarters occurring only once. The CDR3 runs 15 residues. V was clipped by 1 base and J by 2 bases, with 11 bases between them. In germline, CDR1 is LNHNV, CDR2 YYDKDF (reference sequence). The sequence came from a man aged 70 or older with acute or convalescent COVID-19. This chain joins TRBV15 and TRBJ1-2, with unresolved D. The sequenced material came from peripheral blood. CDR3 in DNA: TGTGCCACCAGCAGAGTGGGCACCCAAAACTATGGCTACACCTTC. Translation gives CATSRVGTQNYGYTF. The full variable domain, with the rest looked up from reference TRBV15 and TRBJ1-2, is DAMVIQNPRYQVTQFGKPVTLSCSQTLNHNVMYWYQQKSSQAPKLLFHYYDKDFNNEADTPDNFQSRRPNTSFCFLDIRSPGLGDTAMYLCATSRVGTQNYGYTFGSGTRLTVV.